This T cell receptor beta chain was sequenced for a study of shared clonotypes between healthy human individuals. General study points: Naive subsets tended to show greater estimated richness than memory subsets. For sorted subsets, rarefaction showed incomplete sequencing despite large depth.

Germline V gene data show CDR1 as SGHRS and CDR2 as YFSETQ. The CDR3 runs 15 residues. V shed 2 bases, J shed 4 bases, and the junction held 3 bases outside the gene matches. Sequencing was performed with immunoSEQ multiplex PCR; in TCRdb, only in-frame clones are kept and a portion is missing. The profile covers about 2 million clones, with over 85% appearing a single time and 0.85% to 1.3% taken by the ten largest. CD45RO-negative cells were positively selected for CCR7, leaving out terminally differentiated effector memory CD45RA+ cells. Healthy HIV-negative adults without recent acute infections or vaccinations served as donors. In regard to this clone: Its cognate antigen is unknown.

The origin of this receptor is a man aged 18 to 29 in good health. Material: naive CD8+ T cells sorted from blood. This rearrangement joins TRBV5-1 to TRBJ2-5, with 12 bases matching TRBD1. The CDR3 bases are TGCGCCAGCAGCTTTTGGGACAGGGGGCGAGAGACCCAGTACTTC. Residues: CASSFWDRGRETQYF.